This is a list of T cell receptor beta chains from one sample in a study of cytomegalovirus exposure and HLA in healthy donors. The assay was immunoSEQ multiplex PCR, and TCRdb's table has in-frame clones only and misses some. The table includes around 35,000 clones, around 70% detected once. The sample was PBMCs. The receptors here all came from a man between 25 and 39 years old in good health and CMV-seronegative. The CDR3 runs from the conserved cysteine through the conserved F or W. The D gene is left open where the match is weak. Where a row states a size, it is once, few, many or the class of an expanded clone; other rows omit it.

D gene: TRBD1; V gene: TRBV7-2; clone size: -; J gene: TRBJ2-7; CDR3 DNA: TGTGCCAGCAGCTTAGCAGGGGGCGGATACGAGCAGTACTTC; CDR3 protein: CASSLAGGGYEQYF
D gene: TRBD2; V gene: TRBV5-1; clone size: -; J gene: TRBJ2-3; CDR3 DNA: TGCGCCAGCAGCCCCAGGAGCGGGAGGGCCGGAGATACGCAGTATTTT; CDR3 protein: CASSPRSGRAGDTQYF
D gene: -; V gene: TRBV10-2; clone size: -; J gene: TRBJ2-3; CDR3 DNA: TGCGCCAGCAGGGATGGAGGCAGTTCCACAGATACGCAGTATTTT; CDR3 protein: CASRDGGSSTDTQYF
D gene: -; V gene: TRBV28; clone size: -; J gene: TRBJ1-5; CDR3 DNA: TGTGCCAGCAGTATTAACAGGGCCGAGGGCAATCAGCCCCAGCATTTT; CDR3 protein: CASSINRAEGNQPQHF
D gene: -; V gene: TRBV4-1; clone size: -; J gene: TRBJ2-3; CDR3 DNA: TGCGCCAGCAGCCCCCTAGGGGGGGTCACAGATACGCAGTATTTT; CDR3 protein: CASSPLGGVTDTQYF
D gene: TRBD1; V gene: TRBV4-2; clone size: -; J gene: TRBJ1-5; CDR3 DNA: TGTGCCAGCAGCCAAGTTGACAGGGACAATCAGCCCCAGCATTTT; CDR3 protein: CASSQVDRDNQPQHF
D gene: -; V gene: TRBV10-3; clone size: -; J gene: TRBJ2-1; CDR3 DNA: TGTGCCATCAGTGATTCGGCGGTCTCCTACAATGAGCAGTTCTTC; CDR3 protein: CAISDSAVSYNEQFF
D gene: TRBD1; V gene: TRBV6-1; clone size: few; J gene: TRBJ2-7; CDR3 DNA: TGTGCCAGCAGTTTGGGGACAGGGGCCTACGAGCAGTACTTC; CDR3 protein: CASSLGTGAYEQYF
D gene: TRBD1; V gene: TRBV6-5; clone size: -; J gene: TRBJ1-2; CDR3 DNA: TGTGCCAGCAGTGGGACAGGGAAGGGCTACACCTTC; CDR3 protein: CASSGTGKGYTF
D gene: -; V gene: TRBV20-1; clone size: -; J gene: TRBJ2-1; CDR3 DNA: TGCAGTGCTGGGCAGTACAATGAGCAGTTCTTC; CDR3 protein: CSAGQYNEQFF
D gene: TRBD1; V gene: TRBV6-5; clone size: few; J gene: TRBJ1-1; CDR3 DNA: TGTGCCAGCCGACAGGGAGTAGTCACTGAAGCTTTCTTT; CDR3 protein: CASRQGVVTEAFF
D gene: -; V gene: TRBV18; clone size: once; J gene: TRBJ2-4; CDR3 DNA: TGTGCCAGCTCACCACCGAGGGGGACCAAAAACATTCAGTACTTC; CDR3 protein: CASSPPRGTKNIQYF
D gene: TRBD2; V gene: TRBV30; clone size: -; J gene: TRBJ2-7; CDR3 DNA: TGTGCCTGGAGTCCCGGGACTAGCGGGATTCTGTACGAGCAGTACTTC; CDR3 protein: CAWSPGTSGILYEQYF
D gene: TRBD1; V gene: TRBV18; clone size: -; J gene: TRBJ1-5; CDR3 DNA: TGTGCCAGCTCGTCGGGACAGGTCACGAATCAGCCCCAGCATTTT; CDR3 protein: CASSSGQVTNQPQHF
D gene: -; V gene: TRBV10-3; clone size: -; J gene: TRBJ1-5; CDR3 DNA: TGTGCCATCAGCACGGACAGCCTTAATCAGCCCCAGCATTTT; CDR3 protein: CAISTDSLNQPQHF
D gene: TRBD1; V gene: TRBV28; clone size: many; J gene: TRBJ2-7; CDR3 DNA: TGTGCCAGCAGATCTCCAGGGGGCTACTACGAGCAGTACTTC; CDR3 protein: CASRSPGGYYEQYF
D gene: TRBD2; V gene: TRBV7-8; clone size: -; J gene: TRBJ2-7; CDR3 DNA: TGTGCCAGCAGCTTAGAGTTTGGGACTAGCGGGCCCTCCTACGAGCAGTACTTC; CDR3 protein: CASSLEFGTSGPSYEQYF
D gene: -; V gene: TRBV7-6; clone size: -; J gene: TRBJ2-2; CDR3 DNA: TGTGCCAGCAGCTCGGAGGGGATCGGGGAGCTGTTTTTT; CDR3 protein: CASSSEGIGELFF
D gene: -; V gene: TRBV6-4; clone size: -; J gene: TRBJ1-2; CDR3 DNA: TGTGCCAGCAGTGACTCAAGTGCGGGGGCCTATGGCTACACCTTC; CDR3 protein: CASSDSSAGAYGYTF
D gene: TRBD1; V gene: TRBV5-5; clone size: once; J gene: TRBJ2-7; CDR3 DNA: TGTGCCAGCAGTTCTGGGACAGATTTATCCTACGAGCAGTACTTC; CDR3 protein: CASSSGTDLSYEQYF
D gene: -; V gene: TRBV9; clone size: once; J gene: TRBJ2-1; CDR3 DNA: TGTGCCAGCAGCCCCAGGGACTCGGCCTACAATGAGCAGTTCTTC; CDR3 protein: CASSPRDSAYNEQFF
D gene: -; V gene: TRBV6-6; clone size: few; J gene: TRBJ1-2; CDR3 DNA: TGTGCCAGTTCCACAGGGAGTAATGGCTACACCTTC; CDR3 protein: CASSTGSNGYTF
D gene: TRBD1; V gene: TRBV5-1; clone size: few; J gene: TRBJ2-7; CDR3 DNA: TGCGCCAGCAGCTTCAGGATGGGACAGAACTACGAGCAGTACTTC; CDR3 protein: CASSFRMGQNYEQYF
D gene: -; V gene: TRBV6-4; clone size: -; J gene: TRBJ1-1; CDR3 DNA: TGTGCCAGCAGTGACTCGTCCAGGGGCACTGAAGCTTTCTTT; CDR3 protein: CASSDSSRGTEAFF
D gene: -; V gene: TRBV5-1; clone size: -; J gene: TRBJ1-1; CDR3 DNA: TGCGCCAGCAGTTTCGGAGGAAGGAACACTGAAGCTTTCTTT; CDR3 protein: CASSFGGRNTEAFF
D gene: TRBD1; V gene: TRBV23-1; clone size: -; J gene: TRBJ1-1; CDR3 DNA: TGCGCCAGCACTCCACCCCGGGGACAGGGTGGAGAGGAGCTGGGTCAGACTGAAGCTTTCTTT; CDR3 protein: CASTPPRGQGGEELGQTEAFF
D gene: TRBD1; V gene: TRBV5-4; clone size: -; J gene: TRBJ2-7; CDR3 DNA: TGTGCCAGCAGCTTGGGACAGGGAATCTACGAGCAGTACTTC; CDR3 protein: CASSLGQGIYEQYF
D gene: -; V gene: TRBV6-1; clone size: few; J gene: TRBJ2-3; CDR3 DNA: TGTGCCAGCAGTGAAGTATACACAGATACGCAGTATTTT; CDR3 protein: CASSEVYTDTQYF
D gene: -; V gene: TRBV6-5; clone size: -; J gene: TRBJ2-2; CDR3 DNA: TGTGCCAGCGTCCCAAACGGACTGACCACCGGGGAGCTGTTTTTT; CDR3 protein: CASVPNGLTTGELFF
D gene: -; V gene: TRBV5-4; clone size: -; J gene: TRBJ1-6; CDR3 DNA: TGTGCCAGCAGCACAGGGTTATTGGACTATAATTCACCCCTCCACTTT; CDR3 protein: CASSTGLLDYNSPLHF
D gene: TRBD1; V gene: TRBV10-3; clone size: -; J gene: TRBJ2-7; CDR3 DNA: TGTGCCACGCGACAGGGGCCCCCCTACGAGCAGTACTTC; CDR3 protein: CATRQGPPYEQYF
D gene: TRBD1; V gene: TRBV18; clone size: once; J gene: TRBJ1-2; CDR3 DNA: TGTGCCAGCTCACCACTTATAGACAGGGGGAACTATGGCTACACCTTC; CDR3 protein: CASSPLIDRGNYGYTF
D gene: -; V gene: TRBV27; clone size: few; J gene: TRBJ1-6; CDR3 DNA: TGTGCCAGCAGTTTACGGGAGAGTAATTCACCCCTCCACTTT; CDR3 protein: CASSLRESNSPLHF
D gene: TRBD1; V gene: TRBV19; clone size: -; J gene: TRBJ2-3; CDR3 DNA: TGTGCCGGAGGACAGGGGAGCGGAGATACGCAGTATTTT; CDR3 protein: CAGGQGSGDTQYF
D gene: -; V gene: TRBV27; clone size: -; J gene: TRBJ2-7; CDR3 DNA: TGTGCCTCCCCGTGGAGGGGCGAGAGCTACGAGCAGTACTTC; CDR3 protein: CASPWRGESYEQYF
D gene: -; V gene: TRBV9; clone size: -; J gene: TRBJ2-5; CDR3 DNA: TGTGCCAGCAGCCATCGACAGGCTCAAGAGACCCAGTACTTC; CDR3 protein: CASSHRQAQETQYF
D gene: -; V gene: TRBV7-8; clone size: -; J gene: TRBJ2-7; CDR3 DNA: TGTGCCAGCAGTCAAGAAGGAATGAGCGCCTCCTACGAGCAGTACTTC; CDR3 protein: CASSQEGMSASYEQYF
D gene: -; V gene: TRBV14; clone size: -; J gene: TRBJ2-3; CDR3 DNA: TGTGCCAGCAGCCAAGTAGTTACGCAGTATTTT; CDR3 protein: CASSQVVTQYF
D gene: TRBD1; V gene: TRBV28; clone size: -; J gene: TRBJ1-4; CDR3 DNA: TGTGCCAGCAGTTTATCGACAGGGGCAACTAATGAAAAACTGTTTTTT; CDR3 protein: CASSLSTGATNEKLFF
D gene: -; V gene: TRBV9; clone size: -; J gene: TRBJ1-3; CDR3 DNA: TGTGCCAGCAGCGTAGGAGGGACAATTTCGGGAAACACCATATATTTT; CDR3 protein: CASSVGGTISGNTIYF
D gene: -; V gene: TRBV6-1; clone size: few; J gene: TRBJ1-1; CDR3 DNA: TGTGCCAGCCGGAGTGAGGGAGGCACTGAAGCTTTCTTT; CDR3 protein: CASRSEGGTEAFF
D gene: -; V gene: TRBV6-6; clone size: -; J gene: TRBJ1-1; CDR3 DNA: TGTGCCAGCAGTTACTCGCGGGGGTCGAACACTGAAGCTTTCTTT; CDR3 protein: CASSYSRGSNTEAFF
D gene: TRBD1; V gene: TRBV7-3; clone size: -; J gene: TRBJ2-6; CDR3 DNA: TGTGCCAGCAGCTTAGACAGGGTAACGGCCGGGGCCAACGTCCTGACTTTC; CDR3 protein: CASSLDRVTAGANVLTF
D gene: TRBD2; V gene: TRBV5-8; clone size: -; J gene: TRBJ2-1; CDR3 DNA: TGTGCCAGCAGCTGGTTAGGGACTAGCGGGGCCTATGAGCAGTTCTTC; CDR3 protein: CASSWLGTSGAYEQFF
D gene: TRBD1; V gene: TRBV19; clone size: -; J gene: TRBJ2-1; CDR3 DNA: TGTGCCAGTAGTCCGTCCGGGACAGGGATTGATGAGCAGTTCTTC; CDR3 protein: CASSPSGTGIDEQFF
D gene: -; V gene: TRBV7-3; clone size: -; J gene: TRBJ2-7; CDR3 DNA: TGTGCCAGCAGCTTAAATCGCGAGTCCGAGCAGTACTTC; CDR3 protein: CASSLNRESEQYF
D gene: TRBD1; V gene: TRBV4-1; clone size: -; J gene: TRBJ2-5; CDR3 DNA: TGCGCCAGCAGCCAAGAGGGGGCAGGGGGCGAGACCCAGTACTTC; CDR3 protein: CASSQEGAGGETQYF
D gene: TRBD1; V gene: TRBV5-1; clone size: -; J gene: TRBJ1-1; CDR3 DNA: TGCGCCAGCAGCTTGGCCGGGACAGGGGGTACTGAAGCTTTCTTT; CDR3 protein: CASSLAGTGGTEAFF
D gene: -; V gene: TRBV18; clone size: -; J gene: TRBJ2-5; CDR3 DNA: TGTGCCAGCTCACCCCTGGGCCAAATAGAGACCCAGTACTTC; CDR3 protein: CASSPLGQIETQYF
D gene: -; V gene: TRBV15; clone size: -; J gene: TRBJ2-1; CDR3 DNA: TGTGCCACCACCAGCCCCCCAGGGGGGTTAAATGAGCAGTTCTTC; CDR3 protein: CATTSPPGGLNEQFF
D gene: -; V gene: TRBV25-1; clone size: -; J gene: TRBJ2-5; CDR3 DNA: TGTGCCAGCAGTGAAGATCCCGGGACCCAGTACTTC; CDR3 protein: CASSEDPGTQYF
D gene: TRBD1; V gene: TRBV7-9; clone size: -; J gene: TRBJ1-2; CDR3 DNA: TGTGCCAGCAGCCCGGCACGGGACAGGGCTGTCTATGGCTACACCTTC; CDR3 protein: CASSPARDRAVYGYTF
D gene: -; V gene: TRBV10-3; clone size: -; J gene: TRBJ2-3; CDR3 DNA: TGTGCCATCGGCGCGGGGCATACAGATACGCAGTATTTT; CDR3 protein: CAIGAGHTDTQYF
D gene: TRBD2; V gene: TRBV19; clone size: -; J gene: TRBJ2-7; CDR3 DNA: TGTGCCAGTACTCCAGGGGAGGCGGGGGGAACCTACGAGCAGTACTTC; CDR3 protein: CASTPGEAGGTYEQYF
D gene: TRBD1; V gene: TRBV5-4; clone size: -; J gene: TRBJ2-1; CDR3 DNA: TGTGCCAGCAGCCGGGGACAGGGGGGGAATGAGCAGTTCTTC; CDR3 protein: CASSRGQGGNEQFF
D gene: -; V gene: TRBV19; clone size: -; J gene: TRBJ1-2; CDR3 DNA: TGTGCCAGTAGTATCAACAGCAGAGCTAACTATGGCTACACCTTC; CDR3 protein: CASSINSRANYGYTF
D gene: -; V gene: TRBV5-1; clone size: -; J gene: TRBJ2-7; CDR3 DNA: TGCGCCAGCAGCTCCTTGGAAGGGGTCGAGCAGTACTTC; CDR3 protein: CASSSLEGVEQYF
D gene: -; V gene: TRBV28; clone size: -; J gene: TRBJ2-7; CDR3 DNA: TGTGCCAGCAGTTTGCACAGTTTATACTACGAGCAGTACTTC; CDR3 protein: CASSLHSLYYEQYF
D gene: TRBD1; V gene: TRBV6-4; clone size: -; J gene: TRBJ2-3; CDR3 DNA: TGTGCCAGCAGCTCCTCCAGGGGGCGAACAGATACGCAGTATTTT; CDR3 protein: CASSSSRGRTDTQYF